These T cell receptor beta chains were read from a single sample in a study of T cells in Graves' hyperthyroidism and ophthalmopathy. TCRdb analysed the multiplex PCR reads with MiXCR anew, one entry per CDR3 protein. The repertoire consists of around 760,000 distinct CDR3 sequences, with under 45% occurring once and the leading ten covering 30% to 40%. The sequencing sample was made of blood. These receptor sequences come from a woman in her thirties or forties with Graves' hyperthyroidism. The conserved cysteine and the conserved F or W are not part of the CDR3 here. Each record gives: V gene, J gene, CDR3 length, CDR3 protein.

v_gene: TRBV5-6
j_gene: TRBJ2-5
len: 13
CDR3aa: ASSASGFLQETQY

v_gene: TRBV12-3/TRBV12-4
j_gene: TRBJ2-2
len: 11
CDR3aa: ASRSSNTGELF

v_gene: TRBV29-1
j_gene: TRBJ1-4
len: 10
CDR3aa: SVVGMSEKLF

v_gene: TRBV29-1
j_gene: TRBJ2-7
len: 12
CDR3aa: SVEGDRESYEQY

v_gene: TRBV19
j_gene: TRBJ1-1
len: 12
CDR3aa: ASSITGFSTEAF

v_gene: TRBV6-5
j_gene: TRBJ2-5
len: 13
CDR3aa: ASSYAGVRSETQY

v_gene: TRBV20-1
j_gene: TRBJ1-2
len: 12
CDR3aa: SATMGQLNYGYT

v_gene: TRBV7-9
j_gene: TRBJ1-1
len: 13
CDR3aa: ASSYPQGVFTEAF

v_gene: TRBV20-1
j_gene: TRBJ2-5
len: 13
CDR3aa: SASGRANRGETQY

v_gene: TRBV28
j_gene: TRBJ2-2
len: 13
CDR3aa: ASKLGLAFTGELF

v_gene: TRBV7-2
j_gene: TRBJ1-1
len: 12
CDR3aa: ASSPGPENTEAF

v_gene: TRBV20-1
j_gene: TRBJ1-1
len: 11
CDR3aa: SARRGPGTEAF

v_gene: TRBV10-3
j_gene: TRBJ1-4
len: 16
CDR3aa: AISEKVDRDGEHEKLF

v_gene: TRBV7-2
j_gene: TRBJ1-2
len: 10
CDR3aa: ASSQDGTPYT

v_gene: TRBV19
j_gene: TRBJ1-1
len: 13
CDR3aa: ASTDPFSGQGGAF

v_gene: TRBV4-1
j_gene: TRBJ1-1
len: 13
CDR3aa: ASSLFRDGNTEAF

v_gene: TRBV29-1
j_gene: TRBJ1-6
len: 12
CDR3aa: SVDDGGLGSPLH

v_gene: TRBV13
j_gene: TRBJ1-4
len: 13
CDR3aa: ASSSRDRAIEKLF

v_gene: TRBV28
j_gene: TRBJ2-7
len: 16
CDR3aa: ASSSGGASATVSYEQY

v_gene: TRBV7-8
j_gene: TRBJ2-7
len: 10
CDR3aa: AGSLQGFEQY

v_gene: TRBV9
j_gene: TRBJ1-1
len: 11
CDR3aa: ASSTSSNTEAF

v_gene: TRBV6-1
j_gene: TRBJ1-5
len: 13
CDR3aa: ARSDSGRTHQPQH

v_gene: TRBV2
j_gene: TRBJ2-5
len: 10
CDR3aa: ASAGGGETQY

v_gene: TRBV29-1
j_gene: TRBJ2-3
len: 11
CDR3aa: SVGVPGPDTQY

v_gene: TRBV5-8
j_gene: TRBJ1-4
len: 11
CDR3aa: ASRPLGDEKLF

v_gene: TRBV7-8
j_gene: TRBJ2-3
len: 10
CDR3aa: ASNLGSDTQY

v_gene: TRBV20-1
j_gene: TRBJ2-7
len: 11
CDR3aa: SAQASLAHEQY

v_gene: TRBV7-9
j_gene: TRBJ2-5
len: 14
CDR3aa: ASSSGQGATIETQY

v_gene: TRBV9
j_gene: TRBJ2-5
len: 12
CDR3aa: ASSSTGERETQY

v_gene: TRBV25-1
j_gene: TRBJ1-2
len: 14
CDR3aa: ASSESWTRGYGGYT

v_gene: TRBV12-3/TRBV12-4
j_gene: TRBJ2-7
len: 12
CDR3aa: ASSLDGGTYEQY

v_gene: TRBV18
j_gene: TRBJ1-2
len: 12
CDR3aa: ASSRGQADYGYT

v_gene: TRBV7-2
j_gene: TRBJ1-2
len: 15
CDR3aa: ASSPIAGTGLDYGYT

v_gene: TRBV11-2
j_gene: TRBJ1-1
len: 14
CDR3aa: ASSPLRGEGGTEAF

v_gene: TRBV29-1
j_gene: TRBJ1-5
len: 12
CDR3aa: SVDSGNSNQPQH

v_gene: TRBV29-1
j_gene: TRBJ2-2
len: 10
CDR3aa: SVEQGSGELF

v_gene: TRBV6-5
j_gene: TRBJ1-2
len: 10
CDR3aa: ASGRGSQGYT

v_gene: TRBV19
j_gene: TRBJ1-5
len: 16
CDR3aa: ASSQGQGILYSNQPQH

v_gene: TRBV5-1
j_gene: TRBJ2-2
len: 12
CDR3aa: ASSARLDTGELF

v_gene: TRBV10-3
j_gene: TRBJ1-5
len: 14
CDR3aa: AAGSGGLLVNQPQH

v_gene: TRBV9
j_gene: TRBJ1-6
len: 11
CDR3aa: ASSEGLDSPLH

v_gene: TRBV12-3/TRBV12-4
j_gene: TRBJ1-5
len: 13
CDR3aa: ASSLRNRGLQPQH

v_gene: TRBV29-1
j_gene: TRBJ1-1
len: 12
CDR3aa: SVQAATANTEAF

v_gene: TRBV5-5
j_gene: TRBJ2-6
len: 12
CDR3aa: ASSRISGANVLT

v_gene: TRBV10-3
j_gene: TRBJ1-4
len: 12
CDR3aa: ASSVGYTNEKLF

v_gene: TRBV11-2
j_gene: TRBJ2-7
len: 14
CDR3aa: ASSLASTSGGREQY

v_gene: TRBV2
j_gene: TRBJ1-5
len: 13
CDR3aa: ASRMEDGSTQPQH

v_gene: TRBV25-1
j_gene: TRBJ2-5
len: 12
CDR3aa: ASSDQGAGETQY

v_gene: TRBV20-1
j_gene: TRBJ2-7
len: 15
CDR3aa: SARRGTAGEGSYEQY

v_gene: TRBV7-2
j_gene: TRBJ1-6
len: 13
CDR3aa: ASSFMGTDNSPLH

v_gene: TRBV7-3
j_gene: TRBJ1-2
len: 11
CDR3aa: ASSLGKNYGYT

v_gene: TRBV13
j_gene: TRBJ2-5
len: 13
CDR3aa: ASSSMEKRGETQY

v_gene: TRBV7-2
j_gene: TRBJ2-1
len: 14
CDR3aa: ASSPTGGRLGNEQF

v_gene: TRBV6-5
j_gene: TRBJ2-2
len: 12
CDR3aa: ASSYHRNPGELF